The 22 T cell receptor beta chains below were found in one sample sequenced in a study of blood T cell repertoires in COVID-19. Only in-frame clones appear in the TCRdb table, and some are missing; sequencing was by immunoSEQ multiplex PCR. The sample carries 250,000 to 300,000 clones, approximately 86% recorded once. The sequenced sample was peripheral blood. The receptors here all came from a young man with active or convalescent COVID-19.

The V and J genes are TRBV5-1 and TRBJ2-5, with 12 bases aligning to TRBD2. With 0 bases clipped from V and 5 bases from J, the junction kept 2 bases outside the gene matches. CDR1 and CDR2 (germline): SGHRS, YFSETQ. CDR3 length equals 15 residues. The CDR3 nucleotides read TGCGCCAGCAGCTTGGGACTAGCGGGGGTTGAGACCCAGTACTTC. This sequence encodes CASSLGLAGVETQYF.

This clone was picked up one time. The V gene is TRBV5-5, the J gene TRBJ2-2; the D is unclear. V was trimmed by 4 bases and J by 0 bases, leaving 10 bases between them. Germline loops: CDR1 SGHKS, CDR2 YYEKEE (reference sequence). The CDR3 is 15 amino acids. The DNA for the CDR3 is TGTGCCAGCAGCCATCAGGATTCGAACACCGGGGAGCTGTTTTTT. Translated, it gives CASSHQDSNTGELFF.

The chain joins TRBV27 to TRBJ2-3, with 7 positions matching TRBD2. CDR1 MNHEY and CDR2 SMNVEV come from the germline V gene (reference sequence). Losses at the gene ends were 3 bases for V and 0 bases for J; bases not matched to a gene: 6. This CDR3 contains 16 residues. CDR3: CASSFSGGSSTDTQYF. As DNA, the CDR3 is TGTGCCAGCAGTTTCTCCGGGGGGTCTAGCACAGATACGCAGTATTTT.

Here the CDR3 reads CATSRGRQGGSTEAFF. CDR3 DNA: TGTGCCACCAGCAGAGGAAGACAGGGCGGATCCACTGAAGCTTTCTTT. The rearrangement links TRBV15 to TRBJ1-1, with TRBD1 matching over 7 bases. The CDR3 covers 16 residues. Germline loops: CDR1 LNHNV, CDR2 YYDKDF (reference sequence). The J segment lost 4 bases and the V segment lost 1 base, leaving 9 bases of the junction unmatched.

Here the CDR3 DNA reads TGCGCCAGCAGCCAAGCCAGGACAGGGATTGAAGCTTTCTTT. Translating it yields CASSQARTGIEAFF. This sequence joins TRBV4-3 and TRBJ1-1; 8 nucleotides line up with TRBD1. Germline trimming cut 1 base from V and 7 bases from J; bases unmatched to any gene: 5. Germline CDR1 and CDR2: LGHNA and YSLEER. The CDR3 spans 14 residues.

The chain joins TRBV12-3 or TRBV12-4 to TRBJ2-2, with unresolved D. The CDR3 sequence is 12 residues long. Trimming stripped 7 bases from V and 5 bases from J, with 8 bases between. CDR3 sequence reads: CASTPRTGELFF. CDR3 nucleotide sequence: TGTGCCAGCACTCCCAGGACCGGGGAGCTGTTTTTT.

The rearrangement links TRBV15 to TRBJ1-1, with D uncertain. This CDR3 contains 12 residues. The germline V gene encodes CDR1 LNHNV and CDR2 YYDKDF (reference sequence). V was clipped by 5 bases and J by 5 bases, with 9 bases between them. The DNA for the CDR3 is TGTGCCACCAGCCCATCCATGACTGAAGCTTTCTTT. Protein sequence: CATSPSMTEAFF.

The rearrangement uses TRBV19 and TRBJ1-2, with D possibly matching TRBD1 (5 bases). The CDR3 contains 13 residues. With 5 bases removed from V and 4 bases from J, the gap between germline ends came to 11 bases. The germline CDR1 and CDR2 sequences are LNHDA and SQIVND (reference sequence). The CDR3, as DNA: TGTGCCAGTAGTTTCAGGGTCACCTATGGCTACACCTTC. Its translation is CASSFRVTYGYTF.

The chain carries TRBV7-2 and TRBJ1-4; D perhaps matches TRBD1 (5 bases). Germline assignment: CDR1 SGHTA and CDR2 FQGNSA. Trimming took 5 bases from V and 3 from J, leaving 10 bases between them. The CDR3 length is 14 residues. The CDR3 nucleotides read TGTGCCAGCAGCCCAGGGACTTCTAATGAAAAACTGTTTTTT. Translation: CASSPGTSNEKLFF.

The chain uses TRBV15 and TRBJ1-4, with 8 bases lining up with TRBD1. The CDR3 sequence is 16 residues long. Germline CDR1 and CDR2: LNHNV and YYDKDF (reference sequence). V shed 5 bases, J shed 7 bases, and the junction held 12 bases outside the gene matches. In DNA form, the CDR3 reads TGTGCCACCAGCGATGGACAGGGCGGGGTGTTTGAAAAACTGTTTTTT. Its protein product is CATSDGQGGVFEKLFF.

J is TRBJ1-5 and V is TRBV4-1; no reliable D call. V was clipped by 1 base and J by 0 bases, with 7 bases between them. This CDR3 contains 15 residues. Germline CDR1 reads MGHRA; CDR2 reads YSYEKL. The CDR3 spells CASSQALDSNQPQHF. CDR3 bases: TGCGCCAGCAGCCAAGCTTTAGATAGCAATCAGCCCCAGCATTTT.

This clone has only one observation. The chain is built from TRBV4-1 and TRBJ1-2; no firm D call. Germline CDR1 MGHRA, CDR2 YSYEKL. V was trimmed by 1 base and J by 1 base, leaving 10 bases between them. The CDR3 covers 15 residues. CDR3 residues: CASSQAEGVNYGYTF. The DNA for the CDR3 is TGCGCCAGCAGCCAAGCGGAGGGAGTTAACTATGGCTACACCTTC.

The chain has TRBV7-9 and TRBJ2-6; possible D gene TRBD1, 5 bases. The CDR3 totals 15 residues. Germline V gene lookup returns CDR1 SEHNR and CDR2 FQNEAQ (reference sequence). Trimming removed 2 bases at V and 2 bases at J, with 7 bases between. The CDR3 region is CASSLTGAGANVLTF. The CDR3, as DNA: TGTGCCAGCAGCTTAACAGGTGCTGGGGCCAACGTCCTGACTTTC.

CDR3 residues: CASSSTGGNQPQHF. CDR3 DNA: TGTGCCAGCAGTAGTACAGGGGGCAATCAGCCCCAGCATTTT. The gene calls are TRBV27 and TRBJ1-5; 7 bases fit TRBD1. With V trimmed by 5 bases and J by 2 bases, 3 bases remained unmatched. CDR1 and CDR2 from the germline V gene are MNHEY and SMNVEV (reference sequence). The CDR3 is 14 residues long.

The rearrangement joins TRBV19 to TRBJ1-4; D is uncertain. Germline-derived CDR1 and CDR2 are LNHDA and SQIVND (reference sequence). Trimming cost V 5 bases and J 8 bases, with 12 bases left between them. The CDR3 loop spans 13 amino acids. The CDR3 spells CASSPRWEEKLFF. CDR3 in DNA: TGTGCCAGTAGTCCCCGGTGGGAGGAAAAACTGTTTTTT.

The chain is built from TRBV10-1 and TRBJ2-1; 7 bases are a match to TRBD2. Unmatched junction bases numbered 12, after V lost 4 bases and J lost 12 bases. This CDR3 is built from 14 residues. Germline V CDR1 and CDR2: WNHNN, SYGVQD (reference sequence). The CDR3 nucleotides are TGCGCCAGCAGTGGATTAGCCCCCTGGGGGGGGCAGTTCTTC. This codes for CASSGLAPWGGQFF.

The V call is TRBV7-6, the J call TRBJ2-7; the match to TRBD2 covers 8 bases. The length of the CDR3 is 14 residues. Germline-derived CDR1 and CDR2 are SGHVS and FNYEAQ. Unmatched junction bases numbered 8, after V lost 5 bases and J lost 5 bases. DNA for the CDR3: TGTGCCAGCAGCCCCGGGACTAGTTTAGACGAGCAGTACTTC. It encodes CASSPGTSLDEQYF. The variable domain in full, completed from reference TRBV7-6 and TRBJ2-7, reads GAGVSQSPRYKVTKRGQDVALRCDPISGHVSLYWYRQALGQGPEFLTYFNYEAQQDKSGLPNDRFSAERPEGSISTLTIQRTEQRDSAMYRCASSPGTSLDEQYFGPGTRLTVT.

V and J are TRBV11-2 and TRBJ2-5; D possibly corresponds to TRBD2 (6 bases). CDR3 length: 16 amino acids. V lost 1 base and J 2 bases, leaving 14 bases between the germline ends. The germline V gene has CDR1 SGHAT and CDR2 FQNNGV. The CDR3 sequence: CASSLGSGGTQETQYF. The CDR3 nucleotides read TGTGCCAGCAGCTTAGGGTCTGGGGGGACTCAAGAGACCCAGTACTTC.

The chain uses TRBV15 and TRBJ1-2, with TRBD1 matching 8 bases. Per germline, CDR1 LNHNV and CDR2 YYDKDF (reference sequence). The ends lost 1 base at V and 7 bases at J; junction bases unmatched: 2. The CDR3 runs to 13 residues. CDR3 sequence: CATSRGQGFGYTF. The CDR3 DNA follows: TGTGCCACCAGCAGAGGACAGGGGTTTGGCTACACCTTC.

J is TRBJ1-1 and V is TRBV15; possible D gene TRBD1, 5 bases. V lost 0 bases, J lost 4 bases, and 18 bases lay in between. The CDR3 has 17 amino acids. Germline values: CDR1 LNHNV, CDR2 YYDKDF (reference sequence). In nucleotides, the CDR3 is TGTGCCACCAGCAGAGATCAGGTGGCAGGGTCGGTCACTGAAGCTTTCTTT. Protein sequence: CATSRDQVAGSVTEAFF.

The chain employs TRBV5-6 and TRBJ2-7, with D maybe TRBD1 (5 bases). The CDR3 extends over 13 amino acids. With 1 base removed from V and 1 base from J, the gap between germline ends came to 6 bases. Per germline, CDR1 SGHDT and CDR2 YYEEEE. CDR3 protein: CASSLRQSYEQYF. For the CDR3, the DNA is TGTGCCAGCAGCTTGAGACAGTCCTACGAGCAGTACTTC.

CDR3 coding DNA: TGTGCCAGCAGTCTACAGGGGACTAGCGGGGGGGAGACCCAGTACTTC. Amino acids: CASSLQGTSGGETQYF. This chain links TRBV2 with TRBJ2-5, with 15 bases identical to TRBD2. V shed 5 bases, J shed 5 bases, and the junction held 6 bases outside the gene matches. Looked up from germline, CDR1 is SNHLY and CDR2 is FYNNEI. The CDR3 covers 16 residues.